The TCR beta chain under discussion was sequenced for a study of shared clonotypes between healthy human individuals (TCRdb year 2020). In the study overall: Three men and two women, aged 18 to 49 years, made up the cohort. Each donor's leukapheresis produced roughly between roughly 0.85 and 9.5 billion PBMCs. For each donor, CD4 naive and CD4 memory were each given three plates, CD8 naive was given two plates, and CD8 memory was given one plate. To estimate repertoire size and how much clonotype sharing occurs between individuals, the study deeply sequenced the blood TCR repertoires of roughly 5 healthy adults. To increase sequencing depth and limit assay-specific biases, TCR repertoire library preparation and sequencing were carried out by different laboratories using diverse techniques.

The full study reports these points: Roughly 5% of naive CD4, around 3.5% of naive CD8, about 2.5% of memory CD4, and 0.35% to 0.5% of memory CD8 clonotypes were shared across four donors. Estimated clonotype richness was generally larger for naive than for memory subsets. Compared with non-shared clonotypes, the clonotypes found in all four sorted-subset donors had higher generation probabilities. Rarefaction of sorted-subset datasets indicated incomplete sequencing despite the large sequencing depth. Because the study included only a small number of donors, the genetic and exposure-history diversity represented was limited. Pairwise subsampling led to the expectation that sequencing depth would affect the degree of clonotype sharing among donors. Sampling was limited to blood, and TCR repertoires in tissue likely differ from TCR repertoires in blood.

Using the deep immunoSEQ assay, TCR CDR3 regions were amplified from genomic DNA by multiplex PCR. Genomic DNA extracted from each cell subset was distributed evenly over all wells of several immunoSEQ 96-well plates, and each plate served as one replicate. For sorted subsets, about 200 ng genomic DNA, equal to tens of thousands of T cell genomes, was loaded into each replicate PCR. Purified libraries were quantified with a Qubit 3.0 fluorometer, sized on a Bioanalyzer 2100, and re-quantified with the KAPA Library Quantification kit. Every immunoSEQ 96-well plate was sequenced on a dedicated single-read 150-cycle Illumina NextSeq 550 flow cell. Per the original workflow: Because only junctional sequences without quality scores were contained in the immunoSEQ output, filtering matching that applied to full-length reads could not be performed. To assign V/J genes and CDR3, sequences were annotated against IMGT germline references using PyIR, a Python wrapper for IgBLAST v1.9. Any read was removed if the V/J assignment was weak (E-value above 1e-6), the CDR3 was missing, or the read contained stop codons, out-of-frame junctions, or ambiguous translated residues. A V3J clonotype was defined by an identical inferred V gene, J gene, and CDR3 amino acid sequence. Percentage overlap between repertoires was calculated by dividing the number of shared unique clonotypes by the size of the smaller repertoire. RTK rarefaction, the Chao1 estimator, and Recon v2.1 estimates of unobserved clonotypes were used to assess repertoire richness. OLGA was used to compute generation probabilities for all TCRbeta clonotypes that the gDNA method yielded from several donors. TCRdb mirrors the immuneACCESS table, restricted to in-frame sequences. Some clones are absent from its copies; in checked studies, under half trace to an unresolved V gene, and the reason for the others is unknown. The V and J calls and clone size come from that table; D and trimming were worked out from the DNA. Recorded for this sample are nearly 2 million clones; about 94% of them occurred a single time. In total, the top ten clones hold 1.2% of the sample.

With regard to this clone: Its antigen is currently not known. Base qualities are not at hand, and no much larger clone is one base apart.

The germline V gene (reference sequence) yields MNHEY for CDR1 and SMNVEV for CDR2. The CDR3 covers 16 residues, taking in both the cysteine and the phenylalanine. Of the read, only the CDR3 DNA is kept; its 48 bases are in frame from base 1. Relative to germline, V is missing 8 bases and J is missing 4 bases, with 16 bases of the junction outside any gene match. CD8 naive samples were obtained by positive selection for CCR7 among CD45RO-negative cells, yielding a CD45RA+CCR7+ population from which TemRA cells were excluded. The donors were healthy, HIV-negative adults with no recently reported acute infections or vaccinations. Every donor was a Caucasian adult residing in Nashville, Tennessee, USA. After blood collection by leukapheresis, PBMCs were isolated using Ficoll-Histopaque density gradient centrifugation and then cryopreserved in the vapor phase of liquid nitrogen. Analytical flow cytometry was used to check the purity and quantity of each magnetically sorted T cell population. From each sorted fraction, genomic DNA was isolated and quantified by UV absorbance on a Nanodrop 2000c.

The clonotype originates from a man aged 18-30 years in good health. Sequenced: naive CD8+ T cells sorted from blood. What this sample's cell subset or site label stands for: CD45RA+CCR7+. This receptor chain uses TRBV27 and TRBJ2-7; 8 central bases correspond to TRBD2. The base sequence is TGTGCCAGCGGTGACTCGGGCCGGGGGGGACTTTACGAGCAGTACTTC. Translated, this is CASGDSGRGGLYEQYF.